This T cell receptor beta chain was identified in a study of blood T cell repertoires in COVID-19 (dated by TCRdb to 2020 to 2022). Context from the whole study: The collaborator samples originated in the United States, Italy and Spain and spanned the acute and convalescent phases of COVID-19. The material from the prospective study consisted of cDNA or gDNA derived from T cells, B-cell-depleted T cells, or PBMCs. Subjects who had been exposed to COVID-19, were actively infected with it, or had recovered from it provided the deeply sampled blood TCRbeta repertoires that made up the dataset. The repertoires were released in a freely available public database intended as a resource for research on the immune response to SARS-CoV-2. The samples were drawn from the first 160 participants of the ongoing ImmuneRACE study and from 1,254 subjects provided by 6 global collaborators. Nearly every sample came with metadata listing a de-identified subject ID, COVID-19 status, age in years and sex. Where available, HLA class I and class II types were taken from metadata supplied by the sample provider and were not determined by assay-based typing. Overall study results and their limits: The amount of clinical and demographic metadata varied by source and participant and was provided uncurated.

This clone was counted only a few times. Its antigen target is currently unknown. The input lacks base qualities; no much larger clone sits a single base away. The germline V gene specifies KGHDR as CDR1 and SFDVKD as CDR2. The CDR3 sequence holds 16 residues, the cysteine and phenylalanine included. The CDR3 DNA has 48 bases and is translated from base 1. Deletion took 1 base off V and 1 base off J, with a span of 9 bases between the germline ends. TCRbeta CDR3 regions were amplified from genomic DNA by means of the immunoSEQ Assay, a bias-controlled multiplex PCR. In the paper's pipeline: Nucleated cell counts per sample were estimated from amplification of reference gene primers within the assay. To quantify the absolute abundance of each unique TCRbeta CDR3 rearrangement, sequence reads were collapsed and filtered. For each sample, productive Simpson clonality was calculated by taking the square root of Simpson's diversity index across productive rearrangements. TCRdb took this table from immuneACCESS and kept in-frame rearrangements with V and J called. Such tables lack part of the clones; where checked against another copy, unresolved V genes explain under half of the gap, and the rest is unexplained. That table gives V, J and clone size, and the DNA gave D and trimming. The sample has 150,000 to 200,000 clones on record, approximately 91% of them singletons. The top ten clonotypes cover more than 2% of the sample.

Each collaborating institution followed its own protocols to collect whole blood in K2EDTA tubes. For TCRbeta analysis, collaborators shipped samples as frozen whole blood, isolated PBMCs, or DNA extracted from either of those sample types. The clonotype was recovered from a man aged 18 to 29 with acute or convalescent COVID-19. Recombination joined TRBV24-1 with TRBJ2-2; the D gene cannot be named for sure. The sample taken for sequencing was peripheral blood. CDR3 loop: CATSDLKSRNTGELFF. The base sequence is TGTGCCACCAGTGATTTAAAGTCCAGGAACACCGGGGAGCTGTTTTTT.